The 27 T cell receptor beta chains given below trace back to one sample, sequenced in a study of CD8 T cells in ankylosing spondylitis. TCRdb ran MiXCR on the 5' RACE reads and lists one entry per CDR3 protein. The data show some 300,000 distinct CDR3 sequences, 20% to 25% seen once. Sequencing used blood, either unsorted or a sorted T cell fraction (not recorded which). These receptors originate from a female donor with ankylosing spondylitis or in good health (not recorded which).

The chain employs TRBV20-1 and TRBJ2-3, with 13 bases aligning to TRBD2. Germline CDR1 is DFQATT and CDR2 is SNEGSKA (reference sequence). The CDR3 spans 13 residues. After removal of 7 bases from V and 11 bases from J, the junction contained 9 bases not matched to a gene. In DNA form, the CDR3 reads TGCAGTGGAGGAGGACTAGCGGGAGATGGGCAGTATTTT. Residues: CSGGGLAGDGQYF.

This clonotype was detected only a few times. The chain uses TRBV20-1 and TRBJ1-1, with 8 bases fitting TRBD1. The germline V gene has CDR1 DFQATT and CDR2 SNEGSKA (reference sequence). The CDR3 runs to 12 residues. With 7 bases clipped from V and 5 bases from J, the junction kept 6 bases outside the gene matches. DNA of the CDR3: TGCAGTGTCGTACAGGGGGATACTGAAGCTTTCTTT. Its protein product is CSVVQGDTEAFF.

The V and J genes are TRBV5-1 and TRBJ2-5; 7 positions match TRBD1. The length of the CDR3 is 15 residues. V was pared by 0 bases and J by 2 bases, with 4 bases of the junction left unmatched. Germline CDR1 SGHRS, CDR2 YFSETQ. CDR3 sequence reads: CASSLAGTDQETQYF. The CDR3 DNA is TGCGCCAGCAGCTTGGCCGGGACAGATCAAGAGACCCAGTACTTC. Full variable domain (remainder filled in from reference TRBV5-1 and TRBJ2-5): KAGVTQTPRYLIKTRGQQVTLSCSPISGHRSVSWYQQTPGQGLQFLFEYFSETQRNKGNFPGRFSGRQFSNSRSEMNVSTLELGDSALYLCASSLAGTDQETQYFGPGTRLLVL.

This clonotype has more than one count but fewer than ten. V is TRBV6-1 and J is TRBJ2-7; tentative D call: TRBD2 (6 bases). In germline, CDR1 is MNHNS, CDR2 SASEGT. CDR3 size: 15 residues. Trimming removed 7 bases from V and 0 bases from J, with 16 bases in between. CDR3 region: CASTTPGLASYEQYF. As DNA, the CDR3 is TGTGCCAGCACAACCCCGGGACTGGCCTCCTACGAGCAGTACTTC.

This clonotype has a count of ten or more. V is TRBV29-1 and J is TRBJ2-7, with TRBD2 identical over 7 bases. The J segment lost 0 bases and the V segment lost 1 base, leaving 3 bases of the junction unmatched. The germline CDR1 and CDR2 sequences are SQVTM and ANQGSEA. This CDR3 comprises 14 residues. The CDR3: CSVEGGLTSYEQYF. The CDR3 DNA reads TGCAGCGTTGAAGGGGGACTAACCTCCTACGAGCAGTACTTC.

The sample holds a few counts of this clonotype. The chain employs TRBV6-1 and TRBJ2-3, with D possibly matching TRBD2 (6 bases). This CDR3 is 17 amino acids long. Germline assignment: CDR1 MNHNS and CDR2 SASEGT. V gave up 7 bases and J gave up 3 bases, with 23 bases separating them. The CDR3 region has the DNA TGTGCCAGCACCCCGCGGGATAGGAGACGGGTTACAGATACGCAGTATTTT. Translation: CASTPRDRRRVTDTQYF.

The CDR3 DNA reads as TGTGCCACCAGTGGTAGCGGGAGTGAGCAGTTCTTC. Amino acid sequence: CATSGSGSEQFF. The chain has TRBV24-1 and TRBJ2-1; 9 bases align to TRBD2. Germline V gene data show CDR1 as KGHDR and CDR2 as SFDVKD. Germline trimming cut 5 bases from V and 9 bases from J; bases unmatched to any gene: 1. This CDR3 has 12 residues.

This clonotype was observed many times. This chain connects TRBV29-1 to TRBJ2-5, with 9 bases lining up with TRBD1. Losses at the gene ends were 8 bases for V and 4 bases for J; bases not matched to a gene: 8. The CDR3 has 13 residues. CDR1 SQVTM and CDR2 ANQGSEA come from the germline V gene. The CDR3 here is CSTRDRVAETQYF. The DNA for the CDR3 is TGCAGCACCCGGGACAGGGTAGCAGAGACCCAGTACTTC.

The DNA of the CDR3 is TGTGCCAGCAGCGCCCTGGAGGGAGCGGGTGGTCCCTACGAGCAGTACTTC. Its protein product is CASSALEGAGGPYEQYF. The chain uses TRBV9 and TRBJ2-7; possible D gene TRBD2, 6 bases. Germline V lookup: CDR1 SGDLS, CDR2 YYNGEE. The CDR3 has 17 amino acids. V was shortened by 3 bases and J by 2 bases, with 21 bases between the two germline ends. The full variable domain, its missing parts supplied by reference TRBV9 and TRBJ2-7, is DSGVTQTPKHLITATGQRVTLRCSPRSGDLSVYWYQQSLDQGLQFLIQYYNGEERAKGNILERFSAQQFPDLHSELNLSSLELGDSALYFCASSALEGAGGPYEQYFGPGTRLTVT.

This clonotype was picked up a small number of times. The gene calls are TRBV27 and TRBJ2-1; 8 nucleotides line up with TRBD2. Germline CDR1 MNHEY, CDR2 SMNVEV (reference sequence). The V and J ends lost 3 bases and 0 bases, in that order; junction bases with no gene match: 7. This CDR3 is built from 17 residues. The CDR3: CASSFLREASSYNEQFF. CDR3 nucleotides: TGTGCCAGCAGTTTCTTGCGGGAGGCGAGCTCCTACAATGAGCAGTTCTTC.

The J gene is TRBJ1-1, the V gene TRBV30; no definite D call. The CDR3 length is 14 residues. Germline V gene sequence: CDR1 GTSNPN, CDR2 SVGIG (reference sequence). Trimming shortened V by 1 base and J by 3 bases, and 12 bases separated the two germline ends. CDR3 in DNA: TGTGCCTGGAGTGCCTTGCTCGGGGACACTGAAGCTTTCTTT. Protein sequence: CAWSALLGDTEAFF.

CDR3 loop: CASSSDWREDEQYF. CDR3 in DNA: TGTGCCAGCAGCTCGGACTGGCGGGAGGACGAGCAGTACTTC. This chain uses TRBV5-6 with TRBJ2-7; 8 bases match TRBD2. This CDR3 has 14 amino acids. CDR1 SGHDT and CDR2 YYEEEE come from the germline V gene. The J segment lost 5 bases and the V segment lost 3 bases, leaving 7 bases of the junction unmatched.

The chain is built from TRBV6-1 and TRBJ1-5, with TRBD1 matching 7 bases. V lost 1 base and J lost 5; bases outside the gene matches: 5. The CDR3 sequence is 15 residues long. The germline gives CDR1 MNHNS, CDR2 SASEGT. The CDR3 coding sequence is TGTGCCAGCAGTGAAGTCTTGACAGGGTATCAGCCCCAGCATTTT. Translated, it gives CASSEVLTGYQPQHF.

The chain uses TRBV7-2 and TRBJ1-1; D unresolved. Germline V lookup: CDR1 SGHTA, CDR2 FQGNSA. V lost 1 base and J 4 bases, leaving 13 bases between the germline ends. There are 15 residues in the CDR3. The chain's CDR3 is CASSLVGPVGTEAFF. DNA of the CDR3: TGTGCCAGCAGCTTAGTGGGTCCAGTTGGCACTGAAGCTTTCTTT. Filled out from reference TRBV7-2 and TRBJ1-1, the complete variable domain reads GAGVSQSPSNKVTEKGKDVELRCDPISGHTALYWYRQSLGQGLEFLIYFQGNSAPDKSGLPSDRFSAERTGGSVSTLTIQRTQQEDSAVYLCASSLVGPVGTEAFFGQGTRLTVV.

CDR3 in DNA: TGTGCCAGCAGTTCCACTAGCGGGAGGCTCTACAATGAGCAGTTCTTC. Residues: CASSSTSGRLYNEQFF. The chain joins TRBV12-3 or TRBV12-4 to TRBJ2-1; TRBD2 aligns across 12 bases. This CDR3 spans 16 amino acids. J was trimmed by 3 bases and V by 4 bases; bases with no gene match: 4.

This clonotype appeared a few times. This chain joins TRBV27 and TRBJ2-7; 8 bases match TRBD1. J gave up 4 bases and V 3 bases, and 5 bases lay outside the gene matches. CDR3 size: 14 residues. Germline values: CDR1 MNHEY, CDR2 SMNVEV (reference sequence). The CDR3 region is CASSFGDRTYEQYF. The CDR3 nucleotides are TGTGCCAGCAGTTTTGGGGACAGGACTTACGAGCAGTACTTC.

This clonotype was seen a handful of times. The chain couples TRBV12-5 to TRBJ2-1; 7 nucleotides agree with TRBD1. The CDR3 sequence is 14 residues long. Germline V gives CDR1 LGHNT, CDR2 FRNRAP. V lost 3 bases to trimming and J lost 7 bases; unmatched junction nucleotides: 6. The CDR3 protein is CASGLRQGGNEQFF. As DNA, the CDR3 is TGTGCTAGTGGTTTAAGACAGGGCGGGAATGAGCAGTTCTTC.

This CDR3 reads CSAAVGRRDNEQFF. The CDR3 coding sequence is TGCAGTGCCGCCGTGGGGCGGAGAGACAATGAGCAGTTCTTC. The V call is TRBV20-1, the J call TRBJ2-1; the D gene is possibly TRBD1 (5 bases). V was trimmed by 6 bases and J by 5 bases, leaving 17 bases between them. Germline-derived CDR1 and CDR2 are DFQATT and SNEGSKA (reference sequence). The CDR3 runs 14 residues.

This clonotype was seen ten or more times. The rearrangement links TRBV6-2 or TRBV6-3 to TRBJ2-1; no clear D. The CDR3 has 15 amino acids. Germline V CDR1 and CDR2: MNHEY, SVGEGT. Trimming pared 5 bases from V and 4 bases from J, leaving 15 bases between. CDR3: CASSLLRPDYNEQFF. CDR3 nucleotides: TGTGCCAGCAGTCTCCTTCGCCCGGATTACAATGAGCAGTTCTTC.

The J gene is TRBJ2-3, the V gene TRBV7-6; 7 bases match TRBD2. Unmatched junction bases numbered 7, after V lost 4 bases and J lost 3 bases. From germline, CDR1 is SGHVS and CDR2 FNYEAQ. The CDR3 has 15 residues. In nucleotides, the CDR3 is TGTGCCAGCAGCTCGGTAGCGGGTATAACAGATACGCAGTATTTT. Amino acids: CASSSVAGITDTQYF.

J is TRBJ2-1 and V is TRBV10-1; 11 bases agree with TRBD2. CDR3 length: 16 amino acids. Trimming cost V 5 bases and J 7 bases; bases outside gene matches: 10. Germline CDR1 is WNHNN and CDR2 is SYGVQD (reference sequence). The CDR3 protein is CASSLTSGRDSNEQFF. The CDR3, as DNA: TGCGCCAGCAGTTTAACTAGCGGGAGAGATTCTAATGAGCAGTTCTTC.

This clonotype appeared many times. The chain uses TRBV29-1 and TRBJ2-7; the D gene could be TRBD1 or TRBD2 (5 bases each). The V end lost 3 bases, the J end lost 3 bases, and 9 bases lay between the germline ends. This CDR3 is 12 amino acids long. The germline V gene has CDR1 SQVTM and CDR2 ANQGSEA. CDR3 residues: CSVEGDGYEQYF. CDR3 bases: TGCAGCGTTGAGGGGGACGGCTACGAGCAGTACTTC.

This chain joins TRBV12-3 or TRBV12-4 and TRBJ1-2; no clear D. Trimming left V 1 base short and J 5 bases short, with 14 bases between. CDR3 length equals 15 residues. Here the CDR3 DNA reads TGTGCCAGCAGTTTAGGTCCTCTCGTTACGTATGGCTACACCTTC. Residues: CASSLGPLVTYGYTF.

This sequence joins TRBV10-3 and TRBJ1-5, with 7 bases aligning to TRBD1. Looked up from germline, CDR1 is ENHRY and CDR2 is SYGVKD. The CDR3 has 12 residues. V shed 8 bases, J shed 6 bases, and the junction held 4 bases outside the gene matches. The CDR3, as DNA: TGTGCCATCGGCAGGGGGAGTCAGCCCCAGCATTTT. It specifies CAIGRGSQPQHF.

CDR3 residues: CASSLILAGGPGYEQYF. CDR3 DNA: TGTGCCAGCAGCTTAATCTTGGCGGGAGGGCCCGGATACGAGCAGTACTTC. The gene calls are TRBV11-2 and TRBJ2-7; 9 nucleotides match TRBD2. Trimming removed 2 bases from V and 4 bases from J; junction bases left unmatched: 12. The CDR3 is made up of 17 amino acids. Germline CDR1 is SGHAT and CDR2 is FQNNGV. Supplemented by reference TRBV11-2 and TRBJ2-7, the full variable domain reads EAGVAQSPRYKIIEKRQSVAFWCNPISGHATLYWYQQILGQGPKLLIQFQNNGVVDDSQLPKDRFSAERLKGVDSTLKIQPAKLEDSAVYLCASSLILAGGPGYEQYFGPGTRLTVT.

This clonotype was counted ten times or more. V is TRBV29-1 and J is TRBJ2-5; TRBD2 might be the D (5 bases). Trimming pared 7 bases from V and 5 bases from J, leaving 14 bases between. Germline V gene lookup returns CDR1 SQVTM and CDR2 ANQGSEA. CDR3 length: 12 amino acids. The CDR3 here is CSARTSRETQYF. The CDR3 nucleotides are TGCAGCGCCAGGACTTCAAGGGAGACCCAGTACTTC.

In this sample, this clonotype turned up many times. The rearrangement joins TRBV12-3 or TRBV12-4 to TRBJ2-1; 10 positions match TRBD2. This CDR3 region has 16 residues. Trimming took 3 bases from V and 4 from J; bases not matched to a gene: 6. The CDR3 DNA is TGTGCCAGCAGTTTTGACGTGGGACTAGCGTACAATGAGCAGTTCTTC. Protein sequence: CASSFDVGLAYNEQFF.